The entry that follows covers one T cell receptor beta chain sequence. Its antigen is as yet unknown. Other nucleotide sequences from this sample produce the same CDR3. Every subset's genomic DNA went evenly onto several immunoSEQ plates. The table came from immunoSEQ multiplex PCR; TCRdb's copy has only in-frame clones and leaves some out. The data contain roughly 1,500,000 clones, approximately 98.5% of them singletons. This entry is derived from a study of shared clonotypes between healthy human individuals. Study results and limitations: Limitation of the genetic and exposure-history diversity represented came from the few donors.

CDR1 is KGHSH, CDR2 LQKENI, per germline. The ends lost 0 bases at V and 1 base at J; junction bases unmatched: 0. The CDR3 length is 15 residues. The origin of this receptor is a man aged 25-40 years in good health. Sequences were obtained from naive CD4+ T cells sorted from blood. The subset: CD45RA+ positively selected. The V call is TRBV18, the J call TRBJ2-7, with 10 bases matching TRBD2. CDR3 sequence (DNA): TGTGCCAGCTCACCACCTAGCGGGAGGTCCTACGAGCAGTACTTC. The encoded protein is CASSPPSGRSYEQYF.